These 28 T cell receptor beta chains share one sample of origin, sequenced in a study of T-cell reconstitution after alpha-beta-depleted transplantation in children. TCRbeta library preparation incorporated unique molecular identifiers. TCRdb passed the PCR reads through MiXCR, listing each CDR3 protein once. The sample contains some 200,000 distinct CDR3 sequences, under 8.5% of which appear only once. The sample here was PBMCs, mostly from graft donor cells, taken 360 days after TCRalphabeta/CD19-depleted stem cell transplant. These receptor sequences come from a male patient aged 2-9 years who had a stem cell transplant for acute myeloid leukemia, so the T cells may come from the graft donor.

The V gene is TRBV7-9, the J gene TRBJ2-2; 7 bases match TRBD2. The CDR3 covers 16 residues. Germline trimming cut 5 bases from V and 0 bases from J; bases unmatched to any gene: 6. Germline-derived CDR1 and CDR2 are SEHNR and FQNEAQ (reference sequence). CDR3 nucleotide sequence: TGTGCCAGCAGCACGTCCGGGAGGTCGAACACCGGGGAGCTGTTTTTT. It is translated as CASSTSGRSNTGELFF.

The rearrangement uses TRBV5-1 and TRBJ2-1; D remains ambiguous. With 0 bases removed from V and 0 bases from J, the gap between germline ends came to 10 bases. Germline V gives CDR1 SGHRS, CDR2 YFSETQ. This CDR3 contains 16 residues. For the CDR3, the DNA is TGCGCCAGCAGCTTGGCGGCAGTCTTCTCCTACAATGAGCAGTTCTTC. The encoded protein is CASSLAAVFSYNEQFF.

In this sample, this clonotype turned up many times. The DNA of the CDR3 is TGTGCCATCAGTGGGCGGGGGAGCACAGATACGCAGTATTTT. It encodes CAISGRGSTDTQYF. This chain joins TRBV10-3 and TRBJ2-3, with 7 bases aligning to TRBD2. Germline trimming cut 4 bases from V and 0 bases from J; bases unmatched to any gene: 1. Germline assignment: CDR1 ENHRY and CDR2 SYGVKD. This CDR3 has 14 amino acids.

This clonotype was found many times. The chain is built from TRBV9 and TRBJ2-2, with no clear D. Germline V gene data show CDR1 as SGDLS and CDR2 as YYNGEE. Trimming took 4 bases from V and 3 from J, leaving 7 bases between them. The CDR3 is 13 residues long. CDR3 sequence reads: CASSITHTGELFF. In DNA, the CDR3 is TGTGCCAGCAGCATTACTCACACCGGGGAGCTGTTTTTT.

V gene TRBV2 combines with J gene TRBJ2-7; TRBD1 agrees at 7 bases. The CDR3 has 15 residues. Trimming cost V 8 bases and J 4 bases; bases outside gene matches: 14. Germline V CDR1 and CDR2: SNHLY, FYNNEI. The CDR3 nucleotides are TGTGCCAGCGGCCGAAGACAGGGTTTCTCGTACGAGCAGTACTTC. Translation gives CASGRRQGFSYEQYF.

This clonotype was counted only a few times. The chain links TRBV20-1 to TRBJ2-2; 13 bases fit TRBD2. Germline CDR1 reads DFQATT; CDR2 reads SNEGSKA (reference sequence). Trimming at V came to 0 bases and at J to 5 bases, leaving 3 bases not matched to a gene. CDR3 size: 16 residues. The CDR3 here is CSARDGLAGDTGELFF. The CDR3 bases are TGCAGTGCTAGAGATGGACTAGCGGGAGATACCGGGGAGCTGTTTTTT.

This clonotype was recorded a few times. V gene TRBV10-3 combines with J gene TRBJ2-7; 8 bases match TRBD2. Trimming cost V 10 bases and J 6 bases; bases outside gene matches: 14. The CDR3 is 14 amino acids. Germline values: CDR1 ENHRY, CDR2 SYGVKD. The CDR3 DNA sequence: TGTGCCACAGGGGTGATCGGGGGGGATAGCGAGCAGTACGTC. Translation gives CATGVIGGDSEQYV.

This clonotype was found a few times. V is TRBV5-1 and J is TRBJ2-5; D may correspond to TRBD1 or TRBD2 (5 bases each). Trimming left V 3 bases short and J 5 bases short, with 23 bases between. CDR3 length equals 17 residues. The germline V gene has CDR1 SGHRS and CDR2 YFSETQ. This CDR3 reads CASSYYNSGRAGETQYF. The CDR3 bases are TGCGCCAGCAGCTACTATAATTCGGGGCGCGCGGGTGAGACCCAGTACTTC.

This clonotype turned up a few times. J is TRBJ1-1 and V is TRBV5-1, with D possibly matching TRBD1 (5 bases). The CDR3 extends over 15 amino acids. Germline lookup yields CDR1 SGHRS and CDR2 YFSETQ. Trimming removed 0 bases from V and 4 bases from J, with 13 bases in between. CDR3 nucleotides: TGCGCCAGCAGCTTGGCCCCAGGGTATCGCACTGAAGCTTTCTTT. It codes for CASSLAPGYRTEAFF.

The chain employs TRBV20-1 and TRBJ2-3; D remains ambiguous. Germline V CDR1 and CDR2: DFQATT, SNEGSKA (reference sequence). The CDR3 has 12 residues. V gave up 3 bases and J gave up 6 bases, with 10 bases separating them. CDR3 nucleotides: TGCAGTGCTAGTCGTGCGGCCGATACGCAGTATTTT. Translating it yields CSASRAADTQYF.

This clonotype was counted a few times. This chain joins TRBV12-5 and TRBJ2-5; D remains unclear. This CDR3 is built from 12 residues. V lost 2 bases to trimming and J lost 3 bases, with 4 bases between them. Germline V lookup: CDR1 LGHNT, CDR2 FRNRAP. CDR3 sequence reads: CASGLIEETQYF. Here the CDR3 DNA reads TGTGCTAGTGGTTTGATAGAAGAGACCCAGTACTTC.

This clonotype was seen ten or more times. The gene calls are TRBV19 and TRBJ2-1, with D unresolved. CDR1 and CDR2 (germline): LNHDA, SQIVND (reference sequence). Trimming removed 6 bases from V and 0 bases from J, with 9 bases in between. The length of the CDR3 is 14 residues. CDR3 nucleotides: TGTGCCAGTAGACGGCAGAGCTCCTACAATGAGCAGTTCTTC. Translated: CASRRQSSYNEQFF.

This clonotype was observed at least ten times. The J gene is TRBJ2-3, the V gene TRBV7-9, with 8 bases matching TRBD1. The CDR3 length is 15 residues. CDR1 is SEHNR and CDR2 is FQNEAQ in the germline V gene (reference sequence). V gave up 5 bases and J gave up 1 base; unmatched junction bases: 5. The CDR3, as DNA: TGTGCCAGCAGCCCGGGACAGGAGGGCACAGATACGCAGTATTTT. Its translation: CASSPGQEGTDTQYF.

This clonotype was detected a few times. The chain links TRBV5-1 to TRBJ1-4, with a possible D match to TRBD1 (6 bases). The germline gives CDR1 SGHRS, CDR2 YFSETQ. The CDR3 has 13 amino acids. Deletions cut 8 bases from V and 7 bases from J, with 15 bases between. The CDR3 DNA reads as TGCGCCAGAGCCGGGGGGGCTGGTGAAAAACTGTTTTTT. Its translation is CARAGGAGEKLFF.

The CDR3 here is CASSLGQSYEQYV. The CDR3 DNA reads TGTGCCAGCAGTTTGGGGCAATCCTACGAGCAGTACGTC. The chain is built from TRBV12-3 or TRBV12-4 and TRBJ2-7; perhaps TRBD1 as D (5 bases). Deletions cut 3 bases from V and 1 base from J, with 7 bases between. The CDR3 extends over 13 amino acids.

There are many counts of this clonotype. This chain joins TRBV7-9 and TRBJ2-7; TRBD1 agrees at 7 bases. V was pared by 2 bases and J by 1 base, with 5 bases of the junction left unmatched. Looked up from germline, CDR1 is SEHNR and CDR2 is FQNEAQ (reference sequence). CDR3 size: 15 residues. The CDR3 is CASSLTGVGSYEQYF. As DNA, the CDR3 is TGTGCCAGCAGCTTAACAGGGGTTGGATCCTACGAGCAGTACTTC.

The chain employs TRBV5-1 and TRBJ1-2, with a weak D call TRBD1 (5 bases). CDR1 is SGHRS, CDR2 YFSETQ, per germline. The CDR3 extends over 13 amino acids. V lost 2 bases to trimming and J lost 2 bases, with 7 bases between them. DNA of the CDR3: TGCGCCAGCAGCTTACAGGAGAACTATGGCTACACCTTC. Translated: CASSLQENYGYTF.

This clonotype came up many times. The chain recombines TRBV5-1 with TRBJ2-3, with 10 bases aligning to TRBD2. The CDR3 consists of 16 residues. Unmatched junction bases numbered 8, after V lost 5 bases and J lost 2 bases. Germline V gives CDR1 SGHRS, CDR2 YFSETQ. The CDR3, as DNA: TGCGCCAGCAGTCGTTGGACTAGCGGTAACACAGATACGCAGTATTTT. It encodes CASSRWTSGNTDTQYF.

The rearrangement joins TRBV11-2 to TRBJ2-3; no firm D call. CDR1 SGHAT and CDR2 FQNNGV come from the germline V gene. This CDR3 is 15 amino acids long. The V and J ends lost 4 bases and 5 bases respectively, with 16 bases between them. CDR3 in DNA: TGTGCCAGCAGCTCCTCCGTATTAGCAGGAGATACGCAGTATTTT. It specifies CASSSSVLAGDTQYF.

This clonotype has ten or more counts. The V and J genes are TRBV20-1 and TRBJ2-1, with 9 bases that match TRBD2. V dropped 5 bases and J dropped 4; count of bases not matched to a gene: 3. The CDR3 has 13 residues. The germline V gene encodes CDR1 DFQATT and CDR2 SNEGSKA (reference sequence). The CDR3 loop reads CSALAGAYNEQFF. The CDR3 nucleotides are TGCAGTGCTTTAGCGGGGGCATACAATGAGCAGTTCTTC.

As DNA, the CDR3 is TGCAGCGTAATCAGGGGGCAAAGGAATGGCTACACCTTC. Its protein is CSVIRGQRNGYTF. The gene calls are TRBV29-1 and TRBJ1-2; 8 bases line up with TRBD1. V dropped 6 bases and J dropped 6; count of bases not matched to a gene: 9. The CDR3 is 13 residues long. Germline values: CDR1 SQVTM, CDR2 ANQGSEA.

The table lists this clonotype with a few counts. CDR3 amino acids: CASSATGTENIQYF. The DNA of the CDR3 is TGCGCCAGCAGTGCCACCGGGACAGAAAACATTCAGTACTTC. The V and J genes are TRBV10-2 and TRBJ2-4; 7 bases match TRBD1. Trimming took 4 bases from V and 5 from J; bases not matched to a gene: 5. The germline gives CDR1 WSHSY, CDR2 SAAADI. This CDR3 is 14 amino acids long.

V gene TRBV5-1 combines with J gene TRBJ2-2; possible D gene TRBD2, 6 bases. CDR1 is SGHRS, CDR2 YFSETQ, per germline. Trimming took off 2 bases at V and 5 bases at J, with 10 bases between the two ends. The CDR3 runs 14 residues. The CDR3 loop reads CASSLVGTTGELFF. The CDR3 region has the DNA TGCGCCAGCAGCTTAGTGGGGACTACCGGGGAGCTGTTTTTT.

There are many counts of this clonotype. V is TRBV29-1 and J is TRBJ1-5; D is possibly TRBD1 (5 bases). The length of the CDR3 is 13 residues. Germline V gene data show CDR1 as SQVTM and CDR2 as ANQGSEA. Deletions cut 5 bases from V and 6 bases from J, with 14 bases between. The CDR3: CSVCGAVGQPQHF. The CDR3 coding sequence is TGCAGCGTTTGTGGGGCAGTTGGTCAGCCCCAGCATTTT.

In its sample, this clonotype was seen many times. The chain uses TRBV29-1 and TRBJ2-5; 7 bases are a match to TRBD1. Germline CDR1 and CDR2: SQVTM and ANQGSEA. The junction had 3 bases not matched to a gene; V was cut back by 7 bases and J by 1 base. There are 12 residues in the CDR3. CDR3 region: CSGTGAQETQYF. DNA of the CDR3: TGCAGCGGTACAGGGGCCCAAGAGACCCAGTACTTC. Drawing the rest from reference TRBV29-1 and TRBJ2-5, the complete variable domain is SAVISQKPSRDICQRGTSLTIQCQVDSQVTMMFWYRQQPGQSLTLIATANQGSEATYESGFVIDKFPISRPNLTFSTLTVSNMSPEDSSIYLCSGTGAQETQYFGPGTRLLVL.

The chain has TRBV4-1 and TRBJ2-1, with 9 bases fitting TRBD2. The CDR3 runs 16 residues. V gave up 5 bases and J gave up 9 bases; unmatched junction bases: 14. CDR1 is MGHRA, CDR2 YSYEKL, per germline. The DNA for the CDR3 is TGCGCCAGCAGCGGCCAAGCGGGAGGTTTCCTAGGTGAGCAGTTCTTC. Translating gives CASSGQAGGFLGEQFF.

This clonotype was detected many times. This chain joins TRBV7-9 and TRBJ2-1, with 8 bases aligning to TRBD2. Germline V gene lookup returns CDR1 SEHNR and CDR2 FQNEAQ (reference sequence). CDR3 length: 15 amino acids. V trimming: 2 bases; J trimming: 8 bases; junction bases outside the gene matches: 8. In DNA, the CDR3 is TGTGCCAGCAGCTTAAGGTCCGGGGGGGAAGATGAGCAGTTCTTC. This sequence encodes CASSLRSGGEDEQFF.

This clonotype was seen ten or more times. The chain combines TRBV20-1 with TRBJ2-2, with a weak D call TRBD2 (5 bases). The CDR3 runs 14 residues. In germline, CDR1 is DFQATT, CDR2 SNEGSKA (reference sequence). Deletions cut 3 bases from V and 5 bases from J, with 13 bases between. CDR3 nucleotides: TGCAGTGCTAGCCGTAGCGATCCTACCGGGGAGCTGTTTTTT. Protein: CSASRSDPTGELFF.